This passage covers 16 T cell receptor beta chains from one sample sequenced in a study of OX40 agonist ivuxolimab in advanced cancers. The library was generated by the immunoSEQ multiplex PCR assay. Here the immuneACCESS table is served through TCRdb, limited to in-frame sequences with V and J called. Missing clones are a known gap in these copies; in checked studies unresolved V genes cover under half, and the rest lacks a known reason. In this sample the table shows approximately 76,000 clones, roughly 90% of which occur a single time. Jointly, the top ten make up approximately 0.81% of the sample. The sequences come from CD4+ or CD8+ T cells sorted from blood, collected in a trial of the OX40 agonist ivuxolimab. These receptors all stem from an adult with an advanced solid tumor such as melanoma, head and neck, liver or kidney cancer.

The chain couples TRBV11-2 to TRBJ1-1, with D hard to call. CDR3 length: 13 amino acids. V lost 6 bases and J 1 base, leaving 9 bases between the germline ends. CDR1 is SGHAT and CDR2 is FQNNGV in the germline V gene. CDR3: CASRWAGNTEAFF. The DNA of the CDR3 is TGTGCCAGCAGGTGGGCGGGGAACACTGAAGCTTTCTTT. Drawing the rest from reference TRBV11-2 and TRBJ1-1, the complete variable domain is EAGVAQSPRYKIIEKRQSVAFWCNPISGHATLYWYQQILGQGPKLLIQFQNNGVVDDSQLPKDRFSAERLKGVDSTLKIQPAKLEDSAVYLCASRWAGNTEAFFGQGTRLTVV.

As to this clone: Different DNA sequences within this sample yield the same CDR3. V gene TRBV5-6 combines with J gene TRBJ2-3; D remains unclear. Per the germline V gene, CDR1 is SGHDT and CDR2 is YYEEEE. The CDR3 consists of 13 residues. V gave up 0 bases and J gave up 2 bases, with 4 bases separating them. The CDR3 sequence: CASSLVSTDTQYF. The DNA for the CDR3 is TGTGCCAGCAGCTTGGTCTCCACAGATACGCAGTATTTT. The whole variable domain, filled in from reference TRBV5-6 and TRBJ2-3, reads DAGVTQSPTHLIKTRGQQVTLRCSPKSGHDTVSWYQQALGQGPQFIFQYYEEEERQRGNFPDRFSGHQFPNYSSELNVNALLLGDSALYLCASSLVSTDTQYFGPGTRLTVL.

This chain uses TRBV14 with TRBJ1-1; 7 positions match TRBD1. The CDR3 loop spans 12 amino acids. With V trimmed by 5 bases and J by 11 bases, 8 bases remained unmatched. Germline CDR1 is SGHDN and CDR2 is FVKESK. CDR3 in DNA: TGTGCCAGCAGCGCCCTAGACAGGGCTGCTTTCTTT. Translating it yields CASSALDRAAFF.

This clone has a single count. This chain links TRBV12-2 with TRBJ1-6. TRBV12-2 is labeled a pseudogene. The CDR3 runs 16 residues. The chain's CDR3 is CASRFNGAGDISPLHF. The CDR3 region has the DNA TGTGCAAGTCGCTTTAACGGCGCGGGCGATATTTCACCCCTCCACTTT.

The chain uses TRBV29-1 and TRBJ1-1; TRBD1 matches at 7 bases. The CDR3 is 15 residues long. Germline CDR1 reads SQVTM; CDR2 reads ANQGSEA. V lost 5 bases, J lost 0 bases, and 9 bases stayed unmatched. The CDR3 spells CSVIQGGVLNTEAFF. In DNA form, the CDR3 reads TGCAGCGTTATTCAGGGGGGGGTTTTGAACACTGAAGCTTTCTTT.

The chain uses TRBV5-6 and TRBJ2-3, with 10 bases that match TRBD1. Germline CDR1 SGHDT, CDR2 YYEEEE. Trimming at V came to 1 base and at J to 4 bases, leaving 3 bases not matched to a gene. The CDR3 covers 15 residues. CDR3 nucleotide sequence: TGTGCCAGCAGCTTGAGGGACAGGGGCCCAGATACGCAGTATTTT. It yields the protein CASSLRDRGPDTQYF. Looking up the rest from reference TRBV5-6 and TRBJ2-3 gives the full variable domain: DAGVTQSPTHLIKTRGQQVTLRCSPKSGHDTVSWYQQALGQGPQFIFQYYEEEERQRGNFPDRFSGHQFPNYSSELNVNALLLGDSALYLCASSLRDRGPDTQYFGPGTRLTVL.

The chain carries TRBV6-1 and TRBJ1-1, with D unclear. The CDR3 totals 13 residues. V was trimmed by 4 bases and J by 9 bases, leaving 15 bases between them. Germline V gene lookup returns CDR1 MNHNS and CDR2 SASEGT. Here the CDR3 DNA reads TGTGCCAGCAGTGGTTGGGTGCTCCTGCAAGCTTTCTTT. Protein product: CASSGWVLLQAFF.

V gene TRBV6-1 combines with J gene TRBJ1-6; TRBD1 matches at 10 bases. Germline CDR1 reads MNHNS; CDR2 reads SASEGT. The CDR3 runs to 14 residues. The V and J ends lost 7 bases and 10 bases, in that order; junction bases with no gene match: 7. CDR3 sequence: CASIRGQGYSPLHF. The CDR3 nucleotides read TGTGCCAGCATCAGGGGACAGGGGTACTCACCCCTCCACTTT.

The chain joins TRBV5-6 to TRBJ1-1; unclear D gene. The CDR3 is made up of 17 amino acids. Germline CDR1 reads SGHDT; CDR2 reads YYEEEE. V lost 2 bases and J 1 base, leaving 18 bases between the germline ends. The CDR3 spells CASSFGGGLLANTEAFF. CDR3 nucleotides: TGTGCCAGCAGCTTTGGAGGAGGGTTGTTGGCGAACACTGAAGCTTTCTTT.

In this sample, this clone turned up a few times. The chain recombines TRBV5-1 with TRBJ1-4; D perhaps matches TRBD1 (5 bases). V lost 1 base and J lost 4, with 8 bases in between. Germline CDR1 reads SGHRS; CDR2 reads YFSETQ. The CDR3 spans 14 residues. The CDR3 DNA sequence: TGCGCCAGCAGCTTGATGAGGGGTAATGAAAAACTGTTTTTT. Translated, it gives CASSLMRGNEKLFF.

The V call is TRBV9, the J call TRBJ2-1; 7 bases align to TRBD2. This CDR3 contains 15 residues. From germline, CDR1 is SGDLS and CDR2 YYNGEE. Trimming at V came to 0 bases and at J to 9 bases, leaving 9 bases not matched to a gene. CDR3 protein: CASSVVANPGGEQFF. The CDR3 nucleotides read TGTGCCAGCAGCGTAGTTGCTAATCCGGGGGGTGAGCAGTTCTTC.

This clone was observed once. The V call is TRBV5-1, the J call TRBJ2-2; D not certain. Germline V lookup: CDR1 SGHRS, CDR2 YFSETQ. V lost 5 bases and J 7 bases, leaving 9 bases between the germline ends. The CDR3 is 12 amino acids. The CDR3 DNA reads as TGCGCCAGCAGTCGAGAAGACGGGGAGCTGTTTTTT. Translated, it gives CASSREDGELFF.

This clone was observed a handful of times. The V gene is TRBV11-2, the J gene TRBJ2-7; D gene unclear. Trimming stripped 5 bases from V and 7 bases from J, with 15 bases between. The CDR3 totals 13 residues. The V gene's germline CDR1 is SGHAT and CDR2 FQNNGV. The CDR3 loop is CASSPSGLGEQYF. The CDR3 DNA follows: TGTGCCAGCAGCCCATCGGGCCTTGGGGAGCAGTACTTC.

The chain employs TRBV5-1 and TRBJ2-3; D unclear. The CDR3 is made up of 14 amino acids. Between the trimmed V and J ends, which lost 0 bases and 2 bases, there was a span of 7 bases. The germline V gene has CDR1 SGHRS and CDR2 YFSETQ. CDR3 sequence (DNA): TGCGCCAGCAGCTTGGATGCCCTCACAGATACGCAGTATTTT. Protein: CASSLDALTDTQYF.

This rearrangement joins TRBV7-9 to TRBJ2-1, with 9 nucleotides matching TRBD1. CDR3 size: 15 residues. Per the germline V gene, CDR1 is SEHNR and CDR2 is FQNEAQ (reference sequence). V dropped 5 bases and J dropped 7; count of bases not matched to a gene: 9. The CDR3 is CASSLPGTGKNEQFF. Here the CDR3 DNA reads TGTGCCAGCAGCCTACCCGGGACAGGGAAGAATGAGCAGTTCTTC.

The chain uses TRBV7-2 and TRBJ2-5, with 9 bases aligning to TRBD1. V shed 3 bases, J shed 3 bases, and the junction held 8 bases outside the gene matches. This CDR3 has 16 amino acids. Looked up from germline, CDR1 is SGHTA and CDR2 is FQGNSA. CDR3 residues: CASSLTGGPFKETQYF. In nucleotides, the CDR3 is TGTGCCAGCAGCTTGACAGGGGGTCCGTTCAAAGAGACCCAGTACTTC.